This T cell receptor beta chain is from a study of OX40 agonist ivuxolimab in advanced cancers. Study information: The study reported partial responses in three patients: one hepatocellular carcinoma, two cutaneous melanoma.

Sequenced by immunoSEQ multiplex PCR; TCRdb stores in-frame clones only, minus some. This sample has about 48,000 clones, with 70% to 90% found just once. Germline loops: CDR1 SGHVS, CDR2 FQNEAQ. Losses at the gene ends were 5 bases for V and 1 base for J; bases not matched to a gene: 16. The CDR3 runs 18 residues. The specimen was CD4+ or CD8+ T cells sorted from blood, collected in a trial of the OX40 agonist ivuxolimab. The chain couples TRBV7-8 to TRBJ1-2, with 7 bases lining up with TRBD1. The clonotype originates from an adult with an advanced solid tumor such as melanoma, head and neck, liver or kidney cancer. CDR3 region: CASSHGQDPSLLNYGYTF. CDR3 in DNA: TGTGCCAGCAGCCACGGACAGGATCCCTCCCTACTTAACTATGGCTACACCTTC.